This TCR beta chain originates from a study of shared clonotypes between healthy human individuals (dated by TCRdb to about 2020). For context, the study as a whole: The cohort included a few men and a couple of women between 18 and 49 years of age. For each donor, CD4 naive and CD4 memory were each run on three plates, CD8 naive on two plates, and CD8 memory on one plate. Per donor, leukapheresis produced somewhere between about 0.85 and 10 billion PBMCs. Different laboratories and diverse techniques were used to prepare libraries and sequence TCR repertoires, to increase sequencing depth and limit assay-specific biases. To estimate repertoire size and how much clonotypes are shared between individuals, the study performed deep sequencing of blood TCR repertoires from roughly five healthy adults.

TCR CDR3 regions were amplified from genomic DNA by multiplex PCR using the deep immunoSEQ assay. Extracted genomic DNA from each cell subset was spread evenly across all wells of several immunoSEQ 96-well plates, with each plate serving as a replicate. For sorted subsets, approximately 210 ng of genomic DNA, equivalent to 30,000 or so T cell genomes, went into each replicate PCR. Purified libraries were quantified with a Qubit 3.0 fluorometer, sized on a Bioanalyzer 2100, and re-quantified with the KAPA Library Quantification kit. Every immunoSEQ 96-well plate was sequenced on a separate single-read 150-cycle Illumina NextSeq 550 flow cell. The published analysis was carried out like this. The immunoSEQ output contained only junctional sequences without quality scores, so filtering could not match that applied to full-length reads. Sequences were annotated with PyIR, a Python wrapper for IgBLAST v1.9, and V/J genes and CDR3 were assigned using IMGT germline references. Reads were removed for weak V/J assignments (E-value above 1e-6), missing CDR3, stop codons, out-of-frame junctions, or ambiguous translated residues. A V3J clonotype was defined by an identical inferred V gene, J gene, and CDR3 amino acid sequence. Percentage overlap between repertoires was calculated by dividing the number of shared unique clonotypes by the size of the smaller repertoire. Richness of each repertoire was evaluated using RTK rarefaction, the Chao1 estimator, and Recon v2.1 estimates of unobserved clonotypes. For all TCRbeta clonotypes obtained by the gDNA method from several donors, generation probabilities were computed with OLGA. This immuneACCESS table, as held by TCRdb, lists in-frame sequences with V and J called but not all clones. Of the missing ones, under half trace to an unresolved V gene in checked studies; the others have no known cause. Clonal size and the V and J genes are those of that table, whereas D and trimming came from the DNA. This sample gives 90,000 to 120,000 clones in total; around 71% of them show up just once. The top ten clones comprise around 26% of the sample.

For CDR1 and CDR2, the germline V gene lists KGHSH and LQKENI. V has 0 bases trimmed and J has 0 bases trimmed; junction bases matching no gene number 8. Reading from cysteine to phenylalanine, the CDR3 counts 17 amino acids. The kept DNA is CDR3 alone, 51 bases in frame from the first base. Donors were healthy HIV-negative adults with no recently reported acute infections or vaccinations. Every donor was a Caucasian adult residing in Nashville, Tennessee, USA. CD8 memory samples combined magnetically selected CD45RO+ cells with CCR7-negative CD45RA+ effector memory (TemRA) cells. After blood collection by leukapheresis, PBMCs were isolated using Ficoll-Histopaque density gradient centrifugation and then cryopreserved in the vapor phase of liquid nitrogen. Purity and quantity of every magnetically sorted T cell population were checked by analytical flow cytometry. From each sorted fraction, genomic DNA was isolated and quantified by UV absorbance on a Nanodrop 2000c.

Comment on this clone: It has no known antigen specificity. Base qualities are not provided; no much larger clone lies one nucleotide away.

The research as a whole found: Sampling was restricted to blood, and TCR repertoires in tissues likely differ from the TCR repertoires found in blood. The genetic and exposure-history diversity represented was limited by the small number of donors. Rarefaction of sorted-subset datasets indicated incomplete sequencing despite the large sequencing depth. Compared with non-shared clonotypes, clonotypes shared by all four sorted-subset donors had higher generation probabilities. Across a handful of donors, about 5.2% of naive CD4, roughly 3.4% of naive CD8, 2.3% of memory CD4, and 0.4% to 0.45% of memory CD8 clonotypes were shared. Naive subsets generally had larger estimated clonotype richness than memory subsets. Pairwise subsampling indicated that sequencing depth was expected to affect the degree of clonotype sharing among donors.

The sequence was obtained from a woman in her twenties or thirties in good health. Sample: memory CD8+ T cells sorted from blood. The cell subset or site label, as the study defines it: CD45RO+ cells pooled with CCR7-negative TemRA cells. The chain joins TRBV18 to TRBJ2-7, with 7 junctional bases fitting TRBD2. The nucleotide sequence is TGTGCCAGCTCACCACCGGGGAGGGGCTACCCCTCCTACGAGCAGTACTTC. Its translation is CASSPPGRGYPSYEQYF.